This section outlines one T cell receptor beta chain sequence together with its context. Its specificity is unknown. The data were obtained in a study of CD4 T cells in relation to SARS-CoV-2 and coronaviruses. The overall study: Convalescent patients were under ten males and 4 females; two were Hispanic. Broader study findings: According to naive versus memory sequencing, detected responses are memory recall, not newly primed.

CDR3 length equals 12 residues. CDR1 is SGHRS and CDR2 is YFSETQ in the germline V gene. Trimming removed 2 bases at V and 6 bases at J, with 6 bases between. Naive and memory CD4+ T cells were cultured with CEF, then survey-sequenced. Profiled with immunoSEQ multiplex PCR; TCRdb holds only in-frame clones, not every one. The sample lists about 38,000 clones, roughly 73% seen once, with 20% in the top ten. Naive and memory CD4+ T cells were separated from cryopreserved PBMCs. The V call is TRBV5-1, the J call TRBJ2-1, with D uncertain. Sequenced sample: memory CD4+ T cells from PBMCs, cultured in vitro. This TCR was recovered from an adult with COVID-19. Here the CDR3 reads CASSFRPNEQFF. The DNA of the CDR3 is TGCGCCAGCAGCTTCCGGCCCAATGAGCAGTTCTTC.